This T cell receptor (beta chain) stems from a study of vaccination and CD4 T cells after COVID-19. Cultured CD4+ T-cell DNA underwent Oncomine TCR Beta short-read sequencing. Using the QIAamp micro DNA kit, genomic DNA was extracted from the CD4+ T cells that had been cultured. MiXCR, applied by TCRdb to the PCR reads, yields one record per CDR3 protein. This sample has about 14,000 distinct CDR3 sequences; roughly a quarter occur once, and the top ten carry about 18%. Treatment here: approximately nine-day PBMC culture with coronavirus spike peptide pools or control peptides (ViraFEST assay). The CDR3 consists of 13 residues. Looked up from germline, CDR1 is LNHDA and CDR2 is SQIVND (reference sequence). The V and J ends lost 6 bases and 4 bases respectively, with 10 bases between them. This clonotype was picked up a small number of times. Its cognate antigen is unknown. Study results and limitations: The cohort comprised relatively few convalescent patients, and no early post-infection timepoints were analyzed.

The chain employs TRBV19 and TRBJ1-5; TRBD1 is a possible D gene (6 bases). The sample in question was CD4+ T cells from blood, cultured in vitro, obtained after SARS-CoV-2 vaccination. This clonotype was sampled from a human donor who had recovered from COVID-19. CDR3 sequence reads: CASRETGNQPQHF. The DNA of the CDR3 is TGTGCCAGTAGGGAAACAGGGAATCAGCCCCAGCATTTT.